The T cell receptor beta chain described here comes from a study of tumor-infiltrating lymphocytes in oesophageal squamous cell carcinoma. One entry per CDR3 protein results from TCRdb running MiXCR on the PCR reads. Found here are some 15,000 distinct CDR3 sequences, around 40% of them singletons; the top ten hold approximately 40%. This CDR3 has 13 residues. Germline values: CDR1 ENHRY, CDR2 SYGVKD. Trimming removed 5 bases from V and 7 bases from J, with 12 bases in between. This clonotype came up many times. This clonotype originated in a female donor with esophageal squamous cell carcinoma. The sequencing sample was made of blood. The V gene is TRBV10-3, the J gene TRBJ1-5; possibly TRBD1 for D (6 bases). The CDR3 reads CAISPGQTQPQHF. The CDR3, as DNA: TGTGCCATCAGTCCCGGACAGACACAGCCCCAGCATTTT.